This TCR beta chain is drawn from a study of a mutant IDH1 vaccine in newly diagnosed glioma. Generated by immunoSEQ multiplex PCR, the TCRdb table keeps only in-frame clones and is missing some. The sample has around 50,000 clones, just under 90% seen once. Time point defined: week 5, during vaccination. Topical imiquimod was applied with each vaccine dose, which held 300 ug of mutant IDH1 20-mer peptide. This clone was picked up one time. The antigen is undetermined. The source of this sequence is a woman aged 40 to 50 with glioma. The starting material was PBMCs, obtained from a glioma patient whose treatment included an IDH1 peptide vaccine.

This CDR3 is CASSQEMKLAGDSMTAGYEQYF. The CDR3 DNA reads TGCGCCAGCAGCCAAGAGATGAAGCTAGCGGGAGATTCTATGACAGCTGGCTACGAGCAGTACTTC. The chain carries TRBV4-1 and TRBJ2-7, with TRBD2 matching 10 bases. This CDR3 comprises 22 residues. V lost 0 bases and J lost 3; bases outside the gene matches: 23. Germline V gene lookup returns CDR1 MGHRA and CDR2 YSYEKL.